Following are 2 T cell receptor beta chains from one sample sequenced in a study of T cell repertoires and Cas9 in healthy adults. The protocol was immunoSEQ multiplex PCR, while the TCRdb copy is restricted to in-frame clones and leaves out a portion. The repertoire includes approximately 14,000 clones, around nine tenths of them detected once, and approximately 2.1% sits in the top ten. The sequenced material came from Tregs (CD4+, CD25+, CD127-, CD137-, CD154-) from PBMCs; culture status not recorded. The source is a human donor in good health.

The rearrangement joins TRBV30 to TRBJ1-4; TRBD1 might be the D (5 bases). Germline values: CDR1 GTSNPN, CDR2 SVGIG (reference sequence). The CDR3 has 14 residues. V was cut by 3 bases and J by 4 bases, with 12 bases left in between. This CDR3 reads CAWSRDPRNEKLFF. CDR3 bases: TGTGCCTGGAGCCGGGACCCTCGTAATGAAAAACTGTTTTTT.

This clone was seen only once. The chain couples TRBV7-2 to TRBJ2-5; tentatively, D is TRBD1 or TRBD2 (5 bases each). Trimming removed 1 base at V and 0 bases at J, with 9 bases between. The germline gives CDR1 SGHTA, CDR2 FQGNSA. The CDR3 extends over 15 amino acids. CDR3 nucleotide sequence: TGTGCCAGCAGCTTAGAAGGGACGTACCAAGAGACCCAGTACTTC. As protein: CASSLEGTYQETQYF. Full variable domain (missing parts from reference TRBV7-2 and TRBJ2-5): GAGVSQSPSNKVTEKGKDVELRCDPISGHTALYWYRQSLGQGLEFLIYFQGNSAPDKSGLPSDRFSAERTGGSVSTLTIQRTQQEDSAVYLCASSLEGTYQETQYFGPGTRLLVL.